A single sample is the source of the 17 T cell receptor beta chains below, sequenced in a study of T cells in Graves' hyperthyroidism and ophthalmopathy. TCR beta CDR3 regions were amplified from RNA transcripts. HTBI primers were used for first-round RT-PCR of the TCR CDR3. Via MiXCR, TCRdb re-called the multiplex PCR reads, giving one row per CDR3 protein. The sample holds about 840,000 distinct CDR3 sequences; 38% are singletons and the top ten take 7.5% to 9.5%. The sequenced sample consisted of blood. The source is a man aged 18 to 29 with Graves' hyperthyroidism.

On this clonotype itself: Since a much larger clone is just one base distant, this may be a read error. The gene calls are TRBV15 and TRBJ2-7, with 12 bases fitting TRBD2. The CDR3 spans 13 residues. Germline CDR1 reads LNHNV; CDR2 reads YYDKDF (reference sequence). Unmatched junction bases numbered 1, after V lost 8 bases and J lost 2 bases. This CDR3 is CATRTSGTYEQYF. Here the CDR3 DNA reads TGTGCCACCCGGACTAGCGGGACCTACGAGCAGTACTTC.

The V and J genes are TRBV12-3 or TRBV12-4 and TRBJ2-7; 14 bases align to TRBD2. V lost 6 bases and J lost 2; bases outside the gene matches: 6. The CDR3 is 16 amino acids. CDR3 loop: CASSPGTSGRPYEQYF. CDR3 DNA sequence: TGTGCCAGCAGCCCTGGGACTAGCGGGAGACCCTACGAGCAGTACTTC.

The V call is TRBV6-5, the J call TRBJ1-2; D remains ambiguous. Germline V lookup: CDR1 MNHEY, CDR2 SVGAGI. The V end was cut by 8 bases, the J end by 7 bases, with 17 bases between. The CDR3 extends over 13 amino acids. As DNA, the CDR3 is TGTGCCAGCTATTACCCTGCGGTGGGTGGCTACACCTTC. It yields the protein CASYYPAVGGYTF.

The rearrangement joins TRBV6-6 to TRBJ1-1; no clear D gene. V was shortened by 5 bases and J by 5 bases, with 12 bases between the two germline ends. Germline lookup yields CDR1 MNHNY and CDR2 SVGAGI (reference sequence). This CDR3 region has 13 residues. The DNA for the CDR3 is TGTGCCAGCAGTGAAATAACGGGAACTGAAGCTTTCTTT. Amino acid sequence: CASSEITGTEAFF.

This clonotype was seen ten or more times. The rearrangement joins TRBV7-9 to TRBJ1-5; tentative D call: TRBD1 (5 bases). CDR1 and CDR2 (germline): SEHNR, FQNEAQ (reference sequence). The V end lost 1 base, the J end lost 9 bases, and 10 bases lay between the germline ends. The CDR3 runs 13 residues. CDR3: CASSLDAGWPQHF. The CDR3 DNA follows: TGTGCCAGCAGCTTAGACGCAGGGTGGCCCCAGCATTTT.

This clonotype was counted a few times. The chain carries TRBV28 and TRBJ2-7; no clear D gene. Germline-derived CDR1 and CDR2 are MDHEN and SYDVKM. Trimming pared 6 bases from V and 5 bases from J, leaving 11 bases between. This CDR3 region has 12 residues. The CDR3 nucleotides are TGTGCCAGCAGGCAACGGCGTGACGAGCAGTACTTC. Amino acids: CASRQRRDEQYF.

The CDR3 reads CASSQGQGKNSGANVLTF. Here the CDR3 DNA reads TGTGCCAGCAGCCAAGGACAGGGGAAAAACTCTGGGGCCAACGTCCTGACTTTC. The rearrangement joins TRBV4-2 to TRBJ2-6, with 8 bases matching TRBD1. This CDR3 contains 18 residues. V trimming: 1 base; J trimming: 0 bases; junction bases outside the gene matches: 5. CDR1 is LGHNA and CDR2 is YNFKEQ in the germline V gene.

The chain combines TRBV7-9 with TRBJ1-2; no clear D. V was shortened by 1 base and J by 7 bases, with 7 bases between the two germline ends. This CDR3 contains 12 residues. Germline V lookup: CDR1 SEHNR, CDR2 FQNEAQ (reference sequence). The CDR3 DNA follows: TGTGCCAGCAGCTTAGGTAGCAGTGGCTACACCTTC. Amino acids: CASSLGSSGYTF.

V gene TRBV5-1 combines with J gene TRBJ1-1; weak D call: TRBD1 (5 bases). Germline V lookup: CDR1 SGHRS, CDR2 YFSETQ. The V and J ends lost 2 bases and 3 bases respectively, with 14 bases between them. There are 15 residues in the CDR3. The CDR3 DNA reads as TGCGCCAGCAGCTTAACAACCCGGGGGTACACTGAAGCTTTCTTT. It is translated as CASSLTTRGYTEAFF.

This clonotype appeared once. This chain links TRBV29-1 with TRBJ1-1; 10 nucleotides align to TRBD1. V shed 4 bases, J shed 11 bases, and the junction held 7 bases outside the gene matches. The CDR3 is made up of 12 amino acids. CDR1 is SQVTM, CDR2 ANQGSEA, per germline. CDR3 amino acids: CSVGQGARGAFF. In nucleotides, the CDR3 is TGCAGCGTTGGACAGGGGGCGCGAGGGGCTTTCTTT.

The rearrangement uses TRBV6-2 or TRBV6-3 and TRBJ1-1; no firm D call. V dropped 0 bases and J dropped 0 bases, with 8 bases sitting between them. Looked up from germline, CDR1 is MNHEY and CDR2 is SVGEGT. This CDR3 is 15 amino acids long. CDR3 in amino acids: CASSYSPRLNTEAFF. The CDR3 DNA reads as TGTGCCAGCAGTTACTCCCCACGACTGAACACTGAAGCTTTCTTT.

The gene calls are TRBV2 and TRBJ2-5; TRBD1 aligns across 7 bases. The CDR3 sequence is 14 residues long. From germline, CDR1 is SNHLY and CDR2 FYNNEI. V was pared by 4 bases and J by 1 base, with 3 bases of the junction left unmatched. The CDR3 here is CASSARTGQETQYF. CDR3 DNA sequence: TGTGCCAGCAGTGCCCGGACAGGCCAAGAGACCCAGTACTTC.

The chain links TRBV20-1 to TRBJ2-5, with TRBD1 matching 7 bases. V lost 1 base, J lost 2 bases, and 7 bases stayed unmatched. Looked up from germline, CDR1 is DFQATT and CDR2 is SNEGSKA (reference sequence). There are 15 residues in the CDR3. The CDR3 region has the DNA TGCAGTGCTAGAGCCCTACAGGGGAATCAAGAGACCCAGTACTTC. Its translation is CSARALQGNQETQYF.

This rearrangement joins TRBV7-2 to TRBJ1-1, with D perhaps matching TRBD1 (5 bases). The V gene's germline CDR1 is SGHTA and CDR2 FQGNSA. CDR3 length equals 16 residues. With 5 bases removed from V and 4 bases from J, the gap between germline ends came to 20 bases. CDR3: CASSLAGRVSSTEAFF. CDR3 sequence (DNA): TGTGCCAGCAGCCTTGCGGGCAGGGTATCTTCCACTGAAGCTTTCTTT.

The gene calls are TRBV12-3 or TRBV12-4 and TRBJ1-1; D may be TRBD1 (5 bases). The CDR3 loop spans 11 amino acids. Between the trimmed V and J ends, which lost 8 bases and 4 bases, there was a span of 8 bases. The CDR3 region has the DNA TGTGCCAGCGGGGGTGCCACTGAAGCTTTCTTT. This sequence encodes CASGGATEAFF.

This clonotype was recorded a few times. CDR3 loop: CATTGNPNEKLFF. The CDR3 DNA reads as TGCGCCACTACAGGGAATCCTAATGAAAAACTGTTTTTT. The chain carries TRBV10-2 and TRBJ1-4; perhaps TRBD1 as D (6 bases). This CDR3 has 13 amino acids. Germline-derived CDR1 and CDR2 are WSHSY and SAAADI. V was trimmed by 10 bases and J by 3 bases, leaving 12 bases between them.

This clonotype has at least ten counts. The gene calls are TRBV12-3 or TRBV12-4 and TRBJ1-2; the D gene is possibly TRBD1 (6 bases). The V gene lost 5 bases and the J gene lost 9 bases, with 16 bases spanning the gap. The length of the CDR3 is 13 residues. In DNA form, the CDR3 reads TGTGCCAGCAGTCAGTACACAGGGACCAGCTACACCTTC. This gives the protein CASSQYTGTSYTF.